This T cell receptor (beta chain) derives from a study of monozygotic twins with inflammatory bowel disease. Study-level points and caveats: The analysis did not separate different T cell subtypes. Among IBD patients, TCRbeta diversity (inverse Simpson) was lower than in healthy co-twins.

Total RNA isolation used whole blood (no T cell sorting was performed). As for this clonotype: Its antigen remains unknown.

From around 3.5 ug of total RNA, each TCR library was prepared. After re-calling the 5' RACE reads, TCRdb lists one entry per CDR3 protein, DNA absent. This sample's table has 200,000 to 250,000 distinct CDR3 sequences. The TCR was taken from a human donor with ulcerative colitis or Crohn's disease, or a healthy co-twin of an affected twin (not recorded which). The sequencing sample was made of blood.

The CDR3 reads CASSLRQGSSYEQYF. The chain combines TRBV5-1 with TRBJ2-7. CDR1 and CDR2 from the germline V gene are SGHRS and YFSETQ. This CDR3 is built from 15 residues.